The subject of this entry is one TCR beta chain. Its target is not known. Into CD45RA+ naive and CD45RA-negative memory subsets, the CD4+ cells were split. This sample is part of a study of shared clonotypes between healthy human individuals. Several immunoSEQ plates held equal portions of the genomic DNA taken from each subset. Here immunoSEQ multiplex PCR was the method, and the copy in TCRdb shows in-frame clones only, minus some. This table holds some 650,000 clones, almost 97% found once. Regarding the study as a whole: Naive subsets generally had larger estimated richness than memory subsets. Approximately 4.9% of naive CD4 clonotypes were shared across a few donors.

J lost 4 bases, V lost 5 bases, and 13 bases had no gene match. The length of the CDR3 is 17 residues. CDR1 is MDHEN and CDR2 is SYDVKM in the germline V gene. The chain combines TRBV28 with TRBJ2-5; 10 positions match TRBD2. This TCR was recovered from a woman aged 25 to 39 in good health. The sample comprised naive CD4+ T cells sorted from blood. Subset: CD45RA+ positively selected. In DNA form, the CDR3 reads TGTGCCAGCAGTGACCCCAGCGGGAGGGCCGAGGGAGAGACCCAGTACTTC. This sequence encodes CASSDPSGRAEGETQYF.